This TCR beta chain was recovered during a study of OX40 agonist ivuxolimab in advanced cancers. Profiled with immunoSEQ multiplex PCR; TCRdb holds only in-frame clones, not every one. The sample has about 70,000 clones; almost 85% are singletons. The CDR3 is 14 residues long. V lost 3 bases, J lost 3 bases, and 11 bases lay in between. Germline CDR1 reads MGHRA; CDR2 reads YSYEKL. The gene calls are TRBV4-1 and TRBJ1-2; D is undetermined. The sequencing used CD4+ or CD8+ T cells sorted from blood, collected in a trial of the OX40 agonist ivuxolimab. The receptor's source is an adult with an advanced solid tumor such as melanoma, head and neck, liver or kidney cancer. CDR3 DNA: TGCGCCAGCAGCCATCTCGGGGAGGACTATGGCTACACCTTC. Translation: CASSHLGEDYGYTF.